Only a few counts were recorded for the clone carrying this TCR beta chain. The CDR3 has 11 residues. Per germline, CDR1 DFQATT and CDR2 SNEGSKA (reference sequence). Unmatched junction bases numbered 3, after V lost 5 bases and J lost 13 bases. The table came from immunoSEQ multiplex PCR; TCRdb's copy has only in-frame clones and leaves some out. The sample has more than 9,500 clones; 85% to 95% are singletons. This sample was included in a study of technical replicates of blood from several donors. This receptor was obtained from a human donor in good health. The sample comprised PBMCs. The chain combines TRBV20-1 with TRBJ2-1; TRBD2 agrees at 12 bases. The CDR3 DNA follows: TGCAGTGCTTCGGGACTAGCGGGTCAGTTCTTC. This encodes CSASGLAGQFF.